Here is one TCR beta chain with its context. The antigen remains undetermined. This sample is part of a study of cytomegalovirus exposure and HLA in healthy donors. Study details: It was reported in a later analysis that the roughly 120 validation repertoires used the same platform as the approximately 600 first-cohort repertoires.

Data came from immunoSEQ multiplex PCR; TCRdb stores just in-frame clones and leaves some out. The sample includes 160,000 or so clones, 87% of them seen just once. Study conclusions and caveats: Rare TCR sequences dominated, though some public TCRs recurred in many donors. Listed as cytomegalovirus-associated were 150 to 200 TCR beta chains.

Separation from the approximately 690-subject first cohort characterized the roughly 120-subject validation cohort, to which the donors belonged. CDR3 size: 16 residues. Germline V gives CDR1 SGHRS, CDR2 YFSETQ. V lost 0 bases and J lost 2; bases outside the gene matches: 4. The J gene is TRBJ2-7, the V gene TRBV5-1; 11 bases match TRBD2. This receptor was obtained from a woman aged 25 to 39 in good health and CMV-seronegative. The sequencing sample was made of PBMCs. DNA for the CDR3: TGCGCCAGCAGCTTGGGGGCTAGCGGGGGGACCTACGAGCAGTACTTC. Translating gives CASSLGASGGTYEQYF.